This T cell receptor (beta chain) emerged from a study of T cell changes during pregnancy in multiple sclerosis (dated by TCRdb to about 2019). Regarding the study in general: Changes in the T cell repertoire over the course of pregnancy were examined in this study in women with multiple sclerosis.

About this clone: What antigen it recognizes has not been identified. Within one base of it there is no much larger clone, and no base qualities were kept.

Preparation of the library involved the immunoSEQ multiplex PCR assay. TCRdb took over this immuneACCESS table, retaining in-frame rearrangements with V and J assigned. Such tables are incomplete; in checked studies, under half of the missing clones stem from an unresolved V gene, and the remainder is unexplained. This sample lists about 73,000 clones; about 92% were detected once. The biggest ten clones account for roughly 2.8% of the sample. According to the germline V gene, CDR1 reads MGHRA and CDR2 reads YSYEKL. V lost 4 bases and J lost 5 bases; the stretch between them is 18 bases long. The CDR3 has 16 amino acids, counting the end cysteine and phenylalanine. The kept DNA is CDR3 alone, 48 bases in frame from the first base.

Sequenced here: peripheral blood, sampled in the third trimester of pregnancy. The V and J genes are TRBV4-1 and TRBJ1-5, and TRBD1 may be the D gene, going by 5 matching bases. The sequence was obtained from a female donor in good health, enrolled as a control in a pregnancy study. CDR3 region: CASSPEWGVAYQPQHF. The DNA is as follows: TGCGCCAGCAGCCCGGAGTGGGGGGTTGCGTATCAGCCCCAGCATTTT.